This T cell receptor (beta chain) was profiled in a study of blood T cell repertoires in COVID-19. Libraries were prepared by immunoSEQ multiplex PCR; TCRdb keeps only in-frame clonotypes and omits some of them. The profile covers approximately 230,000 clones, with just over 85% appearing a single time and over 1.5% taken by the ten largest. The sample comprised PBMCs or T cells enriched from blood (not recorded which). This receptor was obtained from a man in his forties who had recovered from COVID-19.

CDR3 sequence (DNA): TGTGCCAGCAGCACATTGGCGGGACGGGCGAGAGCGGGAGACTACAATGAGCAGTTCTTC. Encoded protein: CASSTLAGRARAGDYNEQFF. V usage is TRBV27 and J usage is TRBJ2-1; TRBD2 matches at 8 bases. Losses at the gene ends were 6 bases for V and 3 bases for J; bases not matched to a gene: 22. The CDR3 covers 20 residues. Germline V gene lookup returns CDR1 MNHEY and CDR2 SMNVEV (reference sequence).